This is a list of T cell receptor beta chains from one sample in a study of cytomegalovirus exposure and HLA in healthy donors. The table came from immunoSEQ multiplex PCR; TCRdb's copy has only in-frame clones and leaves some out. The sample consists of about 170,000 clones, 75% to 85% of them appearing once. Material: PBMCs. These receptors all come from a female donor in good health and CMV-seronegative. CDR3s include the opening cysteine and the closing phenylalanine or tryptophan. D genes are given only for firm matches. Rows may omit the clone size; those that give it use once, few, many or a size class.

>TRBV28|TRBJ1-2|TRBD1|-
CASSLGQEEIDTF
TGTGCCAGCAGTCTCGGACAGGAAGAAATCGACACCTTC
>TRBV2|TRBJ2-4|-|-
CASSEAPGSKNIQYF
TGTGCCAGCAGTGAAGCGCCAGGGTCCAAAAACATTCAGTACTTC
>TRBV9|TRBJ1-6|-|-
CASSPYGGGSPLHF
TGTGCCAGCAGTCCCTACGGGGGAGGTTCACCCCTCCACTTT
>TRBV7-2|TRBJ1-4|-|-
CASSSGGFNEKLFF
TGTGCCAGCAGCTCGGGGGGGTTCAATGAAAAACTGTTTTTT
>TRBV10-3|TRBJ2-1|TRBD2|few
CAIRRTSGIGEQFF
TGTGCCATCAGAAGGACTAGCGGGATAGGTGAGCAGTTCTTC
>TRBV28|TRBJ2-3|-|few
CASSLIRDTQYF
TGTGCCAGCAGTTTAATTCGAGATACGCAGTATTTT
>TRBV2|TRBJ2-3|-|once
CASGVEQVSTDTQYF
TGTGCCAGCGGTGTGGAACAGGTTAGCACAGATACGCAGTATTTT
>TRBV28|TRBJ1-1|-|once
CASSLIQGGTEAFF
TGTGCCAGCAGTTTGATCCAAGGAGGCACTGAAGCTTTCTTT
>TRBV4-1|TRBJ2-7|TRBD2|-
CASSQQRGYEQYF
TGCGCCAGCAGCCAACAGCGGGGGTACGAGCAGTACTTC
>TRBV11-2|TRBJ1-1|-|-
CASSLLEGNTEAFF
TGTGCCAGCAGCCTTCTGGAGGGGAACACTGAAGCTTTCTTT
>TRBV5-4|TRBJ1-3|TRBD1|-
CASSGGQATSGNTIYF
TGTGCCAGCAGCGGGGGACAGGCAACCTCTGGAAACACCATATATTTT
>TRBV5-1|TRBJ2-3|TRBD1|-
CASSFGTDTDTQYF
TGCGCCAGCAGCTTCGGGACAGACACAGATACGCAGTATTTT
>TRBV5-1|TRBJ2-7|TRBD2|-
CASSSAQGLAGEQYF
TGCGCCAGCAGCTCAGCACAGGGACTAGCGGGGGAGCAGTACTTC
>TRBV7-9|TRBJ2-3|-|-
CASSFSRGKPTQYF
TGTGCCAGCAGCTTCTCCAGGGGCAAGCCTACGCAGTATTTT
>TRBV10-3|TRBJ1-1|-|-
CAISAEAGESSQAFF
TGTGCCATCAGTGCCGAAGCAGGGGAGAGTAGTCAAGCTTTCTTT
>TRBV6-6|TRBJ2-3|TRBD2|once
CASSQGLAGTDTQYF
TGTGCCAGCAGTCAGGGACTAGCGGGCACAGATACGCAGTATTTT
>TRBV15|TRBJ2-3|TRBD1|-
CATSRGDRASTDTQYF
TGTGCCACCAGCAGAGGGGACAGGGCAAGCACAGATACGCAGTATTTT
>TRBV28|TRBJ1-2|TRBD1|-
CASSYTQGEYYGYTF
TGTGCCAGCAGTTATACACAGGGGGAGTACTATGGCTACACCTTC
>TRBV9|TRBJ2-3|TRBD2|-
CASSAGTTSTDTQYF
TGTGCCAGCAGCGCCGGGACTACTAGCACAGATACGCAGTATTTT
>TRBV9|TRBJ2-5|TRBD2|-
CASSVKAGGETQYF
TGTGCCAGCAGCGTAAAAGCCGGGGGGGAGACCCAGTACTTC
>TRBV18|TRBJ2-3|-|few
CASASMGGRSTDTQYF
TGTGCCAGCGCTTCAATGGGGGGACGGAGCACAGATACGCAGTATTTT
>TRBV11-1|TRBJ1-1|-|-
CASSLARTDNTEAFF
TGTGCCAGCAGCTTAGCGCGTACAGACAACACTGAAGCTTTCTTT
>TRBV28|TRBJ1-5|TRBD1|once
CASILVRGSRSNQPQHF
TGTGCCAGCATCCTGGTCAGGGGGAGTAGGAGCAATCAGCCCCAGCATTTT
>TRBV9|TRBJ2-5|-|-
CASSVGVGDQETQYF
TGTGCCAGCAGCGTAGGGGTGGGCGACCAAGAGACCCAGTACTTC
>TRBV30|TRBJ2-5|-|few
CAWSIGQGLRQETQYF
TGTGCCTGGAGTATTGGCCAGGGGCTGAGGCAAGAGACCCAGTACTTC
>TRBV23-1|TRBJ1-5|-|-
CASRKPLDRYSRNQPQHF
TGCGCCAGCCGGAAGCCATTAGACAGGTACAGTAGGAATCAGCCCCAGCATTTT
>TRBV27|TRBJ1-2|-|once
CASSGEGRGVRGYTF
TGTGCCAGCAGCGGCGAGGGCAGGGGAGTACGAGGCTACACCTTC
>TRBV7-3|TRBJ2-5|-|-
CASSLGANQETQYF
TGTGCCAGCAGCTTAGGGGCTAACCAAGAGACCCAGTACTTC
>TRBV21-1|TRBJ2-1|-|once
CASSKARRVREQFF
TGTGCCAGCAGCAAAGCGCGGAGGGTTCGCGAGCAGTTCTTC
>TRBV4-1|TRBJ1-1|-|-
CASSSLTVINTEAFF
TGCGCCAGCAGCAGCTTAACAGTTATAAACACTGAAGCTTTCTTT
>TRBV5-6|TRBJ1-2|TRBD1|-
CASSLGRWDSHGYTF
TGTGCCAGCAGCTTGGGTAGGTGGGACAGCCACGGCTACACCTTC
>TRBV7-3|TRBJ2-1|TRBD1|-
CASSHRGSYNEQFF
TGTGCCAGCAGCCACAGGGGTTCTTACAATGAGCAGTTCTTC
>TRBV19|TRBJ1-2|TRBD1|-
CASSTRTGGPAYGYTF
TGTGCCAGTAGTACGCGGACAGGGGGCCCCGCCTATGGCTACACCTTC
>TRBV4-1|TRBJ1-5|-|-
CASSLQVTSNQPQHF
TGCGCCAGCAGCCTACAGGTAACGAGCAATCAGCCCCAGCATTTT
>TRBV7-2|TRBJ1-1|-|-
CASSPQAMNTEAFF
TGTGCCAGCAGCCCCCAGGCAATGAACACTGAAGCTTTCTTT
>TRBV14|TRBJ1-2|-|-
CASSPERGLWGYTF
TGTGCCAGCAGCCCCGAAAGGGGTCTGTGGGGCTACACCTTC
>TRBV7-2|TRBJ1-2|TRBD1|-
CASRTGRTGYGYTF
TGTGCCAGCAGGACAGGGAGGACCGGCTATGGCTACACCTTC
>TRBV10-3|TRBJ1-3|TRBD1|-
CAISETGEGGNTIYF
TGTGCCATCAGTGAGACAGGGGAAGGTGGAAACACCATATATTTT
>TRBV19|TRBJ1-2|-|once
CASRPRGGTVVNYGYTF
TGTGCCTCCCGGCCCCGCGGGGGTACAGTGGTTAACTATGGCTACACCTTC
>TRBV10-3|TRBJ1-2|TRBD1|once
CAISGPTEGAHGYTF
TGCGCCATCAGTGGGCCCACGGAGGGGGCCCATGGCTACACCTTC
>TRBV2|TRBJ2-1|-|-
CASSSDLGLSSSHEQFF
TGTGCCAGCAGTTCCGACCTAGGACTAAGTTCATCCCATGAGCAGTTCTTC
>TRBV7-4|TRBJ2-5|TRBD2|-
CASIVRDYETQYF
TGTGCCAGCATCGTCCGGGACTATGAGACCCAGTACTTC
>TRBV19|TRBJ2-7|TRBD1|few
CASSTQGGASYEQYF
TGTGCCAGTAGTACACAGGGGGGCGCCTCCTACGAGCAGTACTTC
>TRBV5-1|TRBJ2-5|-|-
CASSLASRRGAKYLVETQYF
TGCGCCAGCAGCTTGGCGTCTAGACGGGGGGCGAAGTATCTCGTAGAGACCCAGTACTTC
>TRBV7-8|TRBJ1-3|-|-
CASSLVRGDSGNTIYF
TGTGCCAGCAGCTTAGTCCGGGGGGACTCTGGAAACACCATATATTTT
>TRBV7-2|TRBJ2-5|-|few
CASGFYREETQYF
TGTGCCAGCGGTTTTTACAGGGAAGAGACCCAGTACTTC
>TRBV6-6|TRBJ1-2|-|-
CASSSAGDYGYTF
TGTGCCAGCAGTTCTGCAGGGGACTATGGCTACACCTTC
>TRBV4-1|TRBJ1-1|-|-
CASSRLKNTEAFF
TGCGCCAGCAGCCGGCTTAAGAACACTGAAGCTTTCTTT
>TRBV21-1|TRBJ1-1|-|-
CASSNPGQGLTEAFF
TGTGCCAGCAGCAATCCGGGACAGGGATTAACTGAAGCTTTCTTT